Sequencing of this TCR beta chain was carried out in a study of blood T cell repertoires in COVID-19. Study-level information: Sample material is recorded as cDNA or gDNA derived from T cells, B-cell-depleted T cells, or PBMCs.

The CDR3 extends over 14 amino acids. Germline loops: CDR1 SGHDT, CDR2 YYEEEE. Deletions cut 6 bases from V and 3 bases from J, with 15 bases between. Participant ages covered roughly 18 to 89 years across about two dozen US areas. Original data processing: Nucleated cell number was recorded as an estimate derived from reference gene primer amplification. Measured with immunoSEQ multiplex PCR; TCRdb has only the in-frame clones, and not every one. V, J and clone size reflect that table, while D and trimming were determined from the DNA. Here the sample spans roughly 430,000 clones, roughly 90% being singletons.

This TCR was recovered from a woman aged 18-30 years who had been exposed to COVID-19. The chain employs TRBV5-6 and TRBJ1-1; D may be TRBD1 (5 bases). Sequences were obtained from PBMCs or T cells enriched from blood (not recorded which). The CDR3 coding sequence is TGTGCCAGCACCCCATTAGGAGGGGACACTGAAGCTTTCTTT. This gives the protein CASTPLGGDTEAFF.